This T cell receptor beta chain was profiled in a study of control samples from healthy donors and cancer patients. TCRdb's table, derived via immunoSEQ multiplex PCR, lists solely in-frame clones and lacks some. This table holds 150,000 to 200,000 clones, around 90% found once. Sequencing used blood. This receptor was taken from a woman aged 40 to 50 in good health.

CDR3 nucleotide sequence: TGCGCCAGCAGCTCTGACTTGAGTAGGAAAAAAAACTATGGCTACACCTTC. Translated, it gives CASSSDLSRKKNYGYTF. This chain uses TRBV5-1 with TRBJ1-2; D remains unclear. The germline V and J ends were trimmed by 3 bases and 2 bases, with 20 bases remaining between them. The CDR3 sequence is 17 residues long. CDR1 is SGHRS and CDR2 is YFSETQ in the germline V gene.